This is a list of T cell receptor beta chains from one sample in a study of blood T cell repertoires in COVID-19. Generated by immunoSEQ multiplex PCR, the TCRdb table keeps only in-frame clones and is missing some. The sample lists over 250,000 clones, about nine tenths occurring once. Sequencing was done on a sample of PBMCs or T cells enriched from blood (not recorded which). The receptor set was obtained from a man aged 55-75 years who had recovered from COVID-19. The CDR3 runs from the conserved cysteine through the conserved F or W. D genes are given only for firm matches. Part of the rows lack a size; the others show once, few, many or a class for expanded clones.

DNA: TGTGCCAGCAGCTCACCCCATCTAGCGGGAACCACAGATACGCAGTATTTT
CDR3: CASSSPHLAGTTDTQYF
size: NA
V: TRBV7-9
D: TRBD2
J: TRBJ2-3

DNA: TGTGCCAGCAGCACTGGGACTGGCGAGCAGTACTTC
CDR3: CASSTGTGEQYF
size: NA
V: TRBV7-8
D: NA
J: TRBJ2-7

DNA: TGTGCCAGCAGCTCCACAGGGGGTCCAGATACGCAGTATTTT
CDR3: CASSSTGGPDTQYF
size: NA
V: TRBV7-3
D: TRBD1
J: TRBJ2-3

DNA: TGTGCCAGCAGTTTATCCCAGGGGAGATTAGAGACCCAGTACTTC
CDR3: CASSLSQGRLETQYF
size: NA
V: TRBV27
D: NA
J: TRBJ2-5

DNA: TGCGCCAGCAGCTTGTCCGGTCTAGCCAAAAACATTCAGTACTTC
CDR3: CASSLSGLAKNIQYF
size: few
V: TRBV5-1
D: NA
J: TRBJ2-4

DNA: TGCGCCAGCAGCTTTGGGTCGGGAACCAACTACGAGCAGTACTTC
CDR3: CASSFGSGTNYEQYF
size: NA
V: TRBV5-1
D: NA
J: TRBJ2-7

DNA: TGTGCCAGCAGCTTACCCCAGGGATTAGGAGAGCAGTACTTC
CDR3: CASSLPQGLGEQYF
size: few
V: TRBV7-9
D: NA
J: TRBJ2-7

DNA: TGTGCCAGCACCTTGGGCGTAACAGATACGCAGTATTTT
CDR3: CASTLGVTDTQYF
size: NA
V: TRBV12-3/TRBV12-4
D: NA
J: TRBJ2-3

DNA: TGTGCCAGCAGCTTAATGGACAGAGACTATGGCTACACCTTC
CDR3: CASSLMDRDYGYTF
size: once
V: TRBV7-9
D: NA
J: TRBJ1-2

DNA: NA
CDR3: CASILGHDSGNTIYF
size: NA
V: TRBV2
D: NA
J: TRBJ1-3

DNA: TGTGCCAGCAGCTTGATAGACAGGGCCGATGAGCAGTTCTTC
CDR3: CASSLIDRADEQFF
size: NA
V: TRBV7-3
D: TRBD1
J: TRBJ2-1

DNA: TGTGCCAGCAGCCAAGTCGGACTAGCGGGAGAGGTTTCCTACGAGCAGTACTTC
CDR3: CASSQVGLAGEVSYEQYF
size: NA
V: TRBV3-1/TRBV3-2
D: TRBD2
J: TRBJ2-7

DNA: TGTGCCAGCAGCTTCTGGGACAGGGTGCTCTATAATTCACCCCTCCACTTT
CDR3: CASSFWDRVLYNSPLHF
size: NA
V: TRBV7-8
D: TRBD1
J: TRBJ1-6

DNA: TGTGCCACCAGTGATCCTAGCGGGAGTCAGCAGTTCTTC
CDR3: CATSDPSGSQQFF
size: NA
V: TRBV24-1
D: TRBD2
J: TRBJ2-1

DNA: TGTGCCAGCAGTTCCGGGACAGAGAACACTGAAGCTTTCTTT
CDR3: CASSSGTENTEAFF
size: NA
V: TRBV6-5
D: TRBD1
J: TRBJ1-1

DNA: TGTGCCAGCAGTCGAGGACTAGCCACACCGAGCTCCTACAATGAGCAGTTCTTC
CDR3: CASSRGLATPSSYNEQFF
size: NA
V: TRBV5-6
D: TRBD2
J: TRBJ2-1

DNA: TGCAGCGTCGCTGGGACTAGCGGCCAAGAGACCCAGTACTTC
CDR3: CSVAGTSGQETQYF
size: NA
V: TRBV29-1
D: TRBD2
J: TRBJ2-5

DNA: TGTGCAAGCCTACAACTAGCGGAATCCTACGAGCAGTACTTC
CDR3: CASLQLAESYEQYF
size: NA
V: TRBV6-5
D: TRBD2
J: TRBJ2-7

DNA: TGTGCCAGCAGCTTGGCGCCTAGCGTAGTTACTCGTGTCGAGCAGTACTTC
CDR3: CASSLAPSVVTRVEQYF
size: NA
V: TRBV5-4
D: NA
J: TRBJ2-7

DNA: TGTGCCAGCAGCTTGGGGTTGCGGGGGAACACTGAAGCTTTCTTT
CDR3: CASSLGLRGNTEAFF
size: NA
V: TRBV5-6
D: NA
J: TRBJ1-1

DNA: TGTGCCAGCTCACCGTCACTAGCCGGGGAGCTGTTTTTT
CDR3: CASSPSLAGELFF
size: NA
V: TRBV18
D: NA
J: TRBJ2-2

DNA: TGTGCCAGCTCACCACCCAGCGGGGGGGCGGGTTACGAGCAGTACTTC
CDR3: CASSPPSGGAGYEQYF
size: NA
V: TRBV18
D: TRBD2
J: TRBJ2-7

DNA: TGTGCCAGCAGCGTCCATGGACAGGTGCAAAGCGACTATGGCTACACCTTC
CDR3: CASSVHGQVQSDYGYTF
size: NA
V: TRBV7-8
D: TRBD1
J: TRBJ1-2

DNA: TGCGCCAGCAGCGGTACCGGGGGGGCCGGTGCTTTCTTT
CDR3: CASSGTGGAGAFF
size: NA
V: TRBV5-1
D: NA
J: TRBJ1-1

DNA: TGTGCCAGCAGTTCTGCCGGGACAGGGTCTATCTACACCTTC
CDR3: CASSSAGTGSIYTF
size: NA
V: TRBV7-3
D: TRBD1
J: TRBJ1-2

DNA: TGTGCTAGTGGTTTGGAATCCCTTAGGAGGGTCGGGAGCACAGATACGCAGTATTTT
CDR3: CASGLESLRRVGSTDTQYF
size: NA
V: TRBV12-5
D: NA
J: TRBJ2-3

DNA: TGTGCCAGCAGCTCGGGGACAGGCAAGGCCCTCCACTTT
CDR3: CASSSGTGKALHF
size: NA
V: TRBV7-6
D: TRBD1
J: TRBJ1-6

DNA: TGTGCTAGTGGTAACGGACAGGGCCTCCACTTT
CDR3: CASGNGQGLHF
size: NA
V: TRBV12-5
D: TRBD1
J: TRBJ1-6

DNA: TGCGCCAGCAGCTTCCCCGACAGCTCCATTTGCAATCAGCCCCAGCATTTT
CDR3: CASSFPDSSICNQPQHF
size: NA
V: TRBV5-1
D: NA
J: TRBJ1-5

DNA: TGCAGCGTTGATTCCCGGGACAGGGATCACTATGGCTACACCTTC
CDR3: CSVDSRDRDHYGYTF
size: NA
V: TRBV29-1
D: TRBD1
J: TRBJ1-2

DNA: TGTGCCAGTAGTATCTTTAATGAGCAGTTCTTC
CDR3: CASSIFNEQFF
size: NA
V: TRBV19
D: NA
J: TRBJ2-1

DNA: TGTGCCAGCAGTTACTCGGGACAGCCCGGCGGCATTCAGTACTTC
CDR3: CASSYSGQPGGIQYF
size: NA
V: TRBV6-5
D: TRBD1
J: TRBJ2-4

DNA: TGTGCCAGCAGCCGAGGAGACAGGGACTATGGCTACACCTTC
CDR3: CASSRGDRDYGYTF
size: NA
V: TRBV7-8
D: TRBD1
J: TRBJ1-2

DNA: TGTGCTAGTGGTTTAACACCCAGCTACGAGCAGTACTTC
CDR3: CASGLTPSYEQYF
size: once
V: TRBV12-5
D: NA
J: TRBJ2-7

DNA: TGTGCCAGCTCACCACAGGGACAGGGCACAGATACGCAGTATTTT
CDR3: CASSPQGQGTDTQYF
size: NA
V: TRBV18
D: TRBD1
J: TRBJ2-3

DNA: TGTGCCAGCAGCTCCCGACAAGCAACTAATGAAAAACTGTTTTTT
CDR3: CASSSRQATNEKLFF
size: NA
V: TRBV7-8
D: NA
J: TRBJ1-4

DNA: TGTGCCAGCGCGCGACGGGGTCCCCTCTCCTACGAGCAGTACTTC
CDR3: CASARRGPLSYEQYF
size: once
V: TRBV5-4
D: NA
J: TRBJ2-7

DNA: TGTGCCAGCAGCCCCAGGGGTTTCGCTTCTAATGAAAAACTGTTTTTT
CDR3: CASSPRGFASNEKLFF
size: NA
V: TRBV5-8
D: NA
J: TRBJ1-4

DNA: TGCGCCAGCAGCCAAGCCTTAACCAGGATCACTGAAGCTTTCTTT
CDR3: CASSQALTRITEAFF
size: NA
V: TRBV4-3
D: NA
J: TRBJ1-1

DNA: TGTGCCAGCAGTTACAGACAGGGAGGTGGCTACACCTTC
CDR3: CASSYRQGGGYTF
size: NA
V: TRBV6-5
D: TRBD1
J: TRBJ1-2

DNA: TGTGCCTGGAGTGGAGAGCCCTCACCCCTCCACTTT
CDR3: CAWSGEPSPLHF
size: NA
V: TRBV30
D: NA
J: TRBJ1-6

DNA: TGCGCCAGCAGCCAAGCTATCGGGGGATCAGAGACCCAGTACTTC
CDR3: CASSQAIGGSETQYF
size: NA
V: TRBV4-3
D: NA
J: TRBJ2-5

DNA: TGTGCCAGCAGCCCGGACAGCAACTATGGCTACACCTTC
CDR3: CASSPDSNYGYTF
size: NA
V: TRBV7-2
D: NA
J: TRBJ1-2

DNA: TGTGCCACCAGTGATTTGAAAGGGGCGAGCACAGATACGCAGTATTTT
CDR3: CATSDLKGASTDTQYF
size: NA
V: TRBV24-1
D: NA
J: TRBJ2-3

DNA: TGCAGCGTTGTTCGACTAGCGGGGCCAATAAAGCAGTTCTTC
CDR3: CSVVRLAGPIKQFF
size: few
V: TRBV29-1
D: TRBD2
J: TRBJ2-1

DNA: TGTGCCAGCAGCCAAGAGCGGGCAGCTGGAAACACCATATATTTT
CDR3: CASSQERAAGNTIYF
size: NA
V: TRBV4-2
D: NA
J: TRBJ1-3

DNA: TGTGCTAGTAATCCTAGGGGAGGAGGAATATACAATGAGCAGTTCTTC
CDR3: CASNPRGGGIYNEQFF
size: NA
V: TRBV12-5
D: NA
J: TRBJ2-1

DNA: TGTGCCAGCAGCTTGAGGCGGCTCGGGGGCTACACCTTC
CDR3: CASSLRRLGGYTF
size: NA
V: TRBV5-8
D: NA
J: TRBJ1-2

DNA: TGTGCCAGTGGGCCCAACTATGGCTACACCTTC
CDR3: CASGPNYGYTF
size: NA
V: TRBV19
D: NA
J: TRBJ1-2

DNA: TGCGCCAGCAGCCGGGGACAGAGGATCATGAACACTGAAGCTTTCTTT
CDR3: CASSRGQRIMNTEAFF
size: once
V: TRBV5-1
D: TRBD1
J: TRBJ1-1

DNA: TGTGCCTGGAGTGTTGGTGGGCGCTACGAGCAGTACTTC
CDR3: CAWSVGGRYEQYF
size: NA
V: TRBV30
D: NA
J: TRBJ2-7

DNA: TGTGCCAGCAGTCATGGACAGGCTCATGAAGCTTTCTTT
CDR3: CASSHGQAHEAFF
size: NA
V: TRBV6-5
D: TRBD1
J: TRBJ1-1

DNA: TGTGCCAGCAGTTCCGGGACAGGGGGCAATGAAAAACTGTTTTTT
CDR3: CASSSGTGGNEKLFF
size: NA
V: TRBV2
D: TRBD1
J: TRBJ1-4

DNA: TGCAGCGTTGGGTCGGGCGGACAGGTCACTGAAGCTTTCTTT
CDR3: CSVGSGGQVTEAFF
size: NA
V: TRBV29-1
D: TRBD1
J: TRBJ1-1